These 18 T cell receptor beta chains share one sample of origin, sequenced in a study of cytomegalovirus exposure and HLA in healthy donors. Primers for the PCR totalled 60 Vbeta and 13 Jbeta. Clones were sequenced by immunoSEQ multiplex PCR, and TCRdb holds only the in-frame ones, with some missing. The sample records approximately 100,000 clones, 85% being singletons. The source material was PBMCs. Source of these receptors: a man aged 40-50 years in good health and CMV-seropositive.

The chain links TRBV4-2 to TRBJ2-7; 9 bases fit TRBD2. CDR3 size: 15 residues. In germline, CDR1 is LGHNA, CDR2 YNFKEQ. The V gene end was trimmed by 4 bases and the J gene end by 1 base; junction bases not matched to a gene: 5. DNA for the CDR3: TGTGCCAGCAGCCCTAGCGGGATCACTTCCTACGAGCAGTACTTC. It is translated as CASSPSGITSYEQYF.

The chain couples TRBV5-4 to TRBJ2-1; 9 bases map to TRBD2. V gave up 0 bases and J gave up 12 bases; unmatched junction bases: 13. There are 16 residues in the CDR3. The germline CDR1 and CDR2 sequences are SGHNT and YYREEE (reference sequence). CDR3 sequence (DNA): TGTGCCAGCAGCTTGGCCTCGGGGGGGACTAGCCGCATGCAGTTCTTC. Its protein is CASSLASGGTSRMQFF.

The chain recombines TRBV18 with TRBJ2-7, with 7 bases that match TRBD2. Losses at the gene ends were 3 bases for V and 5 bases for J; bases not matched to a gene: 7. This CDR3 has 14 residues. CDR1 KGHSH and CDR2 LQKENI come from the germline V gene. The CDR3 sequence: CASSPRGLVDEQYF. Here the CDR3 DNA reads TGTGCCAGCTCACCGCGCGGACTAGTCGACGAGCAGTACTTC.

The CDR3 loop is CASSSGGTANTEAFF. CDR3 nucleotide sequence: TGTGCCAGTAGTTCCGGCGGGACAGCAAACACTGAAGCTTTCTTT. The chain combines TRBV19 with TRBJ1-1, with 7 positions matching TRBD1. The CDR3 has 15 residues. V lost 5 bases and J lost 2; bases outside the gene matches: 8. In germline, CDR1 is LNHDA, CDR2 SQIVND (reference sequence).

The J gene is TRBJ2-3, the V gene TRBV27; the match to TRBD1 covers 7 bases. Trimming removed 4 bases from V and 1 base from J; junction bases left unmatched: 5. CDR1 is MNHEY and CDR2 is SMNVEV in the germline V gene (reference sequence). The CDR3 sequence is 15 residues long. This CDR3 is CASSSPTGRTDTQYF. CDR3 DNA: TGTGCCAGCAGTTCCCCGACAGGGCGCACAGATACGCAGTATTTT.

This clone showed up just once. This chain joins TRBV7-2 and TRBJ2-5; D is perhaps TRBD2 (5 bases). CDR1 is SGHTA, CDR2 FQGNSA, per germline. V gave up 7 bases and J gave up 3 bases, with 15 bases separating them. This CDR3 has 14 residues. This CDR3 reads CASTSWERKETQYF. CDR3 nucleotide sequence: TGTGCCAGCACCTCTTGGGAGAGAAAAGAGACCCAGTACTTC.

This clone has just one count. V usage is TRBV2 and J usage is TRBJ2-7; 10 nucleotides line up with TRBD1. Germline-derived CDR1 and CDR2 are SNHLY and FYNNEI. V was pared by 6 bases and J by 5 bases, with 4 bases of the junction left unmatched. This CDR3 contains 13 residues. CDR3 residues: CASRRDRGHEQYF. The CDR3 region has the DNA TGTGCCAGCAGGCGGGACAGGGGCCACGAGCAGTACTTC.

Worth noting for this clone: At the DNA level, this CDR3 is encoded by other sequences in the same sample as well. This chain joins TRBV19 and TRBJ2-5, with D possibly matching TRBD2 (5 bases). V was shortened by 1 base and J by 2 bases, with 11 bases between the two germline ends. The germline gives CDR1 LNHDA, CDR2 SQIVND (reference sequence). The CDR3 covers 15 residues. The CDR3 DNA reads TGTGCCAGTAGTATAGGAGGGCGAACTCAAGAGACCCAGTACTTC. Protein sequence: CASSIGGRTQETQYF.

The CDR3 region has the DNA TGTGCCAGCAGCTTAGTCCTCCGCCAAAGAGTGGACAGGGGGCGTGAGACCCAGTACTTC. Its protein is CASSLVLRQRVDRGRETQYF. The chain joins TRBV11-3 to TRBJ2-5, with 11 nucleotides matching TRBD1. With V trimmed by 1 base and J by 5 bases, 18 bases remained unmatched. The CDR3 loop spans 20 amino acids. Germline loops: CDR1 SGHNT, CDR2 YENEEA.

This chain uses TRBV11-3 with TRBJ2-2, with D tentatively TRBD1 (6 bases). This CDR3 region has 15 residues. From germline, CDR1 is SGHNT and CDR2 YENEEA. Trimming removed 0 bases from V and 6 bases from J, with 11 bases in between. CDR3 coding DNA: TGTGCCAGCAGCTTAGACCAGGGGACGGCCGGGGAGCTGTTTTTT. Translating gives CASSLDQGTAGELFF.

V is TRBV7-8 and J is TRBJ2-1; 7 bases fit TRBD2. CDR1 is SGHVS, CDR2 FQNEAQ, per germline. V shed 5 bases and J 6 bases; nucleotides not matched to a gene: 10. The CDR3 contains 15 residues. The CDR3 region is CASSITGTKGNEQFF. The CDR3 DNA follows: TGTGCCAGCAGCATAACCGGGACTAAGGGCAATGAGCAGTTCTTC.

The chain has TRBV5-4 and TRBJ2-7, with D tentatively TRBD1 (5 bases). Germline loops: CDR1 SGHNT, CDR2 YYREEE (reference sequence). This CDR3 region has 14 residues. V was cut by 7 bases and J by 4 bases, with 18 bases left in between. CDR3 residues: CASQLGPAGYEQYF. CDR3 in DNA: TGTGCCAGCCAGCTGGGGCCCGCCGGGTACGAGCAGTACTTC.

V gene TRBV6-6 combines with J gene TRBJ2-4, with D perhaps matching TRBD1 (5 bases). This CDR3 contains 14 residues. V was shortened by 3 bases and J by 9 bases, with 15 bases between the two germline ends. Germline CDR1 and CDR2: MNHNY and SVGAGI (reference sequence). This chain's CDR3 is CASSYRQGYGIQYF. DNA for the CDR3: TGTGCCAGCAGTTATAGGCAGGGATATGGCATTCAGTACTTC.

This chain joins TRBV6-5 and TRBJ1-3, with a possible D match to TRBD1 (6 bases). The germline gives CDR1 MNHEY, CDR2 SVGAGI. V lost 6 bases and J 1 base, leaving 10 bases between the germline ends. This CDR3 is built from 14 residues. CDR3 coding DNA: TGTGCCAGCAGCCGGGGGGCTTCTGGAAACACCATATATTTT. It yields the protein CASSRGASGNTIYF.

The chain carries TRBV5-8 and TRBJ2-5; D unresolved. V was shortened by 1 base and J by 2 bases, with 6 bases between the two germline ends. Germline lookup yields CDR1 SGHTS and CDR2 YDEGEE. This CDR3 has 13 residues. The CDR3 reads CASSLSLQETQYF. The CDR3 DNA reads as TGTGCCAGCAGCTTGTCTCTTCAAGAGACCCAGTACTTC. Full variable domain (outside the CDR3, taken from reference TRBV5-8 and TRBJ2-5): EAGVTQSPTHLIKTRGQQATLRCSPISGHTSVYWYQQALGLGLQFLLWYDEGEERNRGNFPPRFSGRQFPNYSSELNVNALELEDSALYLCASSLSLQETQYFGPGTRLLVL.

CDR3 bases: TGTGCCAGTAGTATGGGACAGGGGTATGGCTACACCTTC. Encoded protein: CASSMGQGYGYTF. This chain links TRBV19 with TRBJ1-2; 10 nucleotides match TRBD1. Germline values: CDR1 LNHDA, CDR2 SQIVND (reference sequence). J was trimmed by 5 bases and V by 3 bases; bases with no gene match: 0. The CDR3 is 13 residues long.

The chain employs TRBV2 and TRBJ2-3, with a possible D match to TRBD2 (7 bases). Trimming left V 6 bases short and J 2 bases short, with 21 bases between. This CDR3 is 17 amino acids long. Germline V gives CDR1 SNHLY, CDR2 FYNNEI. CDR3 amino acids: CASSPMIRGASTDTQYF. The CDR3 nucleotides are TGTGCCAGCAGCCCCATGATACGGGGGGCGTCCACAGATACGCAGTATTTT. The variable domain in full, with the rest retrieved from reference TRBV2 and TRBJ2-3, is EPEVTQTPSHQVTQMGQEVILRCVPISNHLYFYWYRQILGQKVEFLVSFYNNEISEKSEIFDDQFSVERPDGSNFTLKIRSTKLEDSAMYFCASSPMIRGASTDTQYFGPGTRLTVL.

This rearrangement joins TRBV6-6 to TRBJ1-4; no reliable D call. CDR3 length: 12 residues. V was shortened by 2 bases and J by 7 bases, with 5 bases between the two germline ends. Germline V lookup: CDR1 MNHNY, CDR2 SVGAGI (reference sequence). This chain's CDR3 is CASSYNTEKLFF. The CDR3 region has the DNA TGTGCCAGCAGTTACAACACTGAAAAACTGTTTTTT.